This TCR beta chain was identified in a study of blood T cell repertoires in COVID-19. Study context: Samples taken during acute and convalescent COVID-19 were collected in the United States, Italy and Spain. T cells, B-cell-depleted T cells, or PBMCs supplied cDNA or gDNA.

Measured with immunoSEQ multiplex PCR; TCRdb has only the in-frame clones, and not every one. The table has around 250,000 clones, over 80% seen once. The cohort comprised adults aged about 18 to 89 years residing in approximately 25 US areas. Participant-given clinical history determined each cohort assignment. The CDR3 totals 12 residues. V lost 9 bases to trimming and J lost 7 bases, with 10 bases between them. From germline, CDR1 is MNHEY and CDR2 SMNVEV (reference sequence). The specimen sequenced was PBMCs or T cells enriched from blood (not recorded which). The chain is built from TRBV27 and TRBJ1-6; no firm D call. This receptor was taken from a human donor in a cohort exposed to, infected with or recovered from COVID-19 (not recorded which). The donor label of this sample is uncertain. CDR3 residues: CASGANNSPLHF. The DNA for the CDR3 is TGTGCCAGTGGAGCCAACAATTCACCCCTCCACTTT.